These 9 T cell receptor beta chains were all obtained from the same sample, sequenced in a study of blood T cell repertoires in COVID-19. Only in-frame clones appear in the TCRdb table, and some are missing; sequencing was by immunoSEQ multiplex PCR. The sample includes about 350,000 clones, about 92% of them seen just once. Sequencing was performed on peripheral blood. The source of these receptors is a woman aged 60 to 75 with COVID-19, enrolled during active disease.

In DNA form, the CDR3 reads TGTGCCAGCAGCTTGCCGGGACACCAGAACACTGAAGCTTTCTTT. Amino acids: CASSLPGHQNTEAFF. The J gene is TRBJ1-1, the V gene TRBV7-2; possibly TRBD1 for D (6 bases). CDR1 SGHTA and CDR2 FQGNSA come from the germline V gene. The CDR3 has 15 residues. V was pared by 3 bases and J by 1 base, with 12 bases between. The full variable domain, in which reference TRBV7-2 and TRBJ1-1 provide the parts outside the CDR3, is GAGVSQSPSNKVTEKGKDVELRCDPISGHTALYWYRQSLGQGLEFLIYFQGNSAPDKSGLPSDRFSAERTGGSVSTLTIQRTQQEDSAVYLCASSLPGHQNTEAFFGQGTRLTVV.

This clone came up once. The chain employs TRBV28 and TRBJ2-2; the D gene is possibly TRBD2 (6 bases). The germline V gene has CDR1 MDHEN and CDR2 SYDVKM. The V end was cut by 7 bases, the J end by 5 bases, with 17 bases between. This CDR3 comprises 15 residues. CDR3 sequence (DNA): TGTGCCAGCATCCTCGGCGGGGTGGGGACCGGGGAGCTGTTTTTT. It specifies CASILGGVGTGELFF.

Only one count was recorded for this clone. CDR3 DNA: TGTGCCTGGGACAGGCTCCAAGAGACCCAGTACTTC. Its protein product is CAWDRLQETQYF. This chain links TRBV30 with TRBJ2-5, with D tentatively TRBD1 (6 bases). Germline CDR1 and CDR2: GTSNPN and SVGIG (reference sequence). The CDR3 length is 12 residues. With 5 bases removed from V and 1 base from J, the gap between germline ends came to 8 bases.

The chain couples TRBV2 to TRBJ2-7, with 9 positions matching TRBD1. Germline CDR1 and CDR2: SNHLY and FYNNEI. This CDR3 has 13 residues. V gave up 7 bases and J gave up 3 bases; unmatched junction bases: 4. The CDR3 sequence: CASTRQGVYEQYF. CDR3 nucleotides: TGTGCCAGCACCCGACAGGGGGTCTACGAGCAGTACTTC.

This chain uses TRBV7-9 with TRBJ1-6; 7 bases match TRBD1. CDR1 is SEHNR, CDR2 FQNEAQ, per germline (reference sequence). V lost 6 bases, J lost 10 bases, and 3 bases stayed unmatched. This CDR3 region has 12 residues. CDR3 residues: CASSSQGSPLHF. In DNA form, the CDR3 reads TGTGCCAGCAGTTCACAGGGGTCACCCCTCCACTTT.

The chain is built from TRBV3-1 (or the pseudogene TRBV3-2) and TRBJ1-5; 7 bases match TRBD1. J gave up 7 bases and V 1 base, and 7 bases lay outside the gene matches. Germline V lookup: CDR1 LGHDT, CDR2 YNNKEL (reference sequence). This CDR3 region has 15 residues. CDR3 sequence (DNA): TGTGCCAGCAGCCAAGGGAACAGGGGTGGACAGCCCCAGCATTTT. Translating it yields CASSQGNRGGQPQHF.

The chain joins TRBV7-2 to TRBJ2-1, with 7 nucleotides matching TRBD1. Germline V gene sequence: CDR1 SGHTA, CDR2 FQGNSA. The CDR3 contains 14 residues. With V trimmed by 8 bases and J by 2 bases, 6 bases remained unmatched. CDR3 loop: CASRQGRTYNEQFF. Written as DNA, the CDR3 is TGTGCCAGCCGACAGGGCCGAACCTACAATGAGCAGTTCTTC.

The rearrangement links TRBV7-9 to TRBJ1-2; possibly TRBD1 for D (5 bases). CDR1 and CDR2 from the germline V gene are SEHNR and FQNEAQ (reference sequence). This CDR3 has 13 residues. V lost 0 bases to trimming and J lost 8 bases, with 10 bases between them. CDR3 residues: CASSLAGTRGYTF. The CDR3 nucleotides are TGTGCCAGCAGCTTAGCAGGGACTCGCGGCTACACCTTC. Complete variable domain (other parts from reference TRBV7-9 and TRBJ1-2): DTGVSQNPRHKITKRGQNVTFRCDPISEHNRLYWYRQTLGQGPEFLTYFQNEAQLEKSRLLSDRFSAERPKGSFSTLEIQRTEQGDSAMYLCASSLAGTRGYTFGSGTRLTVV.

The rearrangement uses TRBV7-8 and TRBJ2-3; 9 nucleotides align to TRBD2. Germline V gives CDR1 SGHVS, CDR2 FQNEAQ. The CDR3 extends over 19 amino acids. The J segment lost 2 bases and the V segment lost 3 bases, leaving 15 bases of the junction unmatched. CDR3 amino acids: CASSFPEVAGARNTDTQYF. CDR3 coding DNA: TGTGCCAGCAGCTTCCCCGAGGTAGCGGGGGCCCGTAACACAGATACGCAGTATTTT.